The 5 T cell receptor beta chains reported below all come from one sample, sequenced in a study of CD8 T cells in ankylosing spondylitis. One entry per CDR3 protein, called by TCRdb with MiXCR from the 5' RACE reads. The table records about 39,000 distinct CDR3 sequences, over 2.5% of them present only once. What was sequenced was blood, either unsorted or a sorted T cell fraction (not recorded which). These receptors all stem from a male donor with ankylosing spondylitis or in good health (not recorded which).

The sample holds many counts of this clonotype. This chain connects TRBV9 to TRBJ1-2; D may be TRBD1 (5 bases). The CDR3 length is 15 residues. Germline lookup yields CDR1 SGDLS and CDR2 YYNGEE. The V end lost 0 bases, the J end lost 2 bases, and 11 bases lay between the germline ends. The DNA for the CDR3 is TGTGCCAGCAGCGTAGGGGGCAGATGGAACTATGGCTACACCTTC. Amino acids: CASSVGGRWNYGYTF.

This clonotype appeared many times. V usage is TRBV9 and J usage is TRBJ2-5; D is possibly TRBD2 (5 bases). V lost 0 bases, J lost 2 bases, and 14 bases lay in between. The CDR3 is made up of 16 amino acids. CDR1 and CDR2 (germline): SGDLS, YYNGEE. The DNA of the CDR3 is TGTGCCAGCAGCGTAGCTACTAGGGCGGCTCAAGAGACCCAGTACTTC. Protein product: CASSVATRAAQETQYF. The variable domain in full, with the rest retrieved from reference TRBV9 and TRBJ2-5, is DSGVTQTPKHLITATGQRVTLRCSPRSGDLSVYWYQQSLDQGLQFLIQYYNGEERAKGNILERFSAQQFPDLHSELNLSSLELGDSALYFCASSVATRAAQETQYFGPGTRLLVL.

This clonotype was seen ten or more times. The V call is TRBV9, the J call TRBJ2-5, with 10 bases identical to TRBD1. V was clipped by 5 bases and J by 5 bases; unmatched bases: 6. The CDR3 length is 14 residues. Germline V gene data show CDR1 as SGDLS and CDR2 as YYNGEE. CDR3 in DNA: TGTGCCAGCAGTGAGGGACAGGGGCGGGAGACCCAGTACTTC. Translating it yields CASSEGQGRETQYF. The whole variable domain, remainder taken from reference TRBV9 and TRBJ2-5, is DSGVTQTPKHLITATGQRVTLRCSPRSGDLSVYWYQQSLDQGLQFLIQYYNGEERAKGNILERFSAQQFPDLHSELNLSSLELGDSALYFCASSEGQGRETQYFGPGTRLLVL.

This clonotype was detected ten times or more. The V call is TRBV9, the J call TRBJ2-5, with 10 bases fitting TRBD2. The V gene end was trimmed by 3 bases and the J gene end by 2 bases; junction bases not matched to a gene: 7. The germline V gene has CDR1 SGDLS and CDR2 YYNGEE. CDR3 length equals 16 residues. The CDR3 is CASSAAGGGLQETQYF. The CDR3 DNA is TGTGCCAGCAGCGCAGCGGGGGGGGGCTTACAAGAGACCCAGTACTTC.

This clonotype was found many times. The CDR3 protein is CASSVDLWITGELFF. CDR3 nucleotides: TGTGCCAGCAGCGTAGACCTCTGGATCACCGGGGAGCTGTTTTTT. The genes are TRBV9 and TRBJ2-2, with D uncertain. This CDR3 has 15 residues. V was pared by 0 bases and J by 4 bases, with 10 bases between. Germline lookup yields CDR1 SGDLS and CDR2 YYNGEE.